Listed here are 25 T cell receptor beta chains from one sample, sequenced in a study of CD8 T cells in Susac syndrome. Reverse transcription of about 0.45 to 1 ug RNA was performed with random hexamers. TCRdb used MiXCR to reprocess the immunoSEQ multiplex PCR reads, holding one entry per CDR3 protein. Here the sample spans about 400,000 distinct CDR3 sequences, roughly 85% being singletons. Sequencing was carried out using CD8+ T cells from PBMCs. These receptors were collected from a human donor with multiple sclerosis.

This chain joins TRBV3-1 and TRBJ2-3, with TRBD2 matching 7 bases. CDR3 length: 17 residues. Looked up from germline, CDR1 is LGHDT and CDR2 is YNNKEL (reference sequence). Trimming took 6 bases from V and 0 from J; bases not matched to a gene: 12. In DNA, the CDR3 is TGTGCCAGCAGTCCAAGCGTCCTAGCGGCTAGCACAGATACGCAGTATTTT. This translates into CASSPSVLAASTDTQYF.

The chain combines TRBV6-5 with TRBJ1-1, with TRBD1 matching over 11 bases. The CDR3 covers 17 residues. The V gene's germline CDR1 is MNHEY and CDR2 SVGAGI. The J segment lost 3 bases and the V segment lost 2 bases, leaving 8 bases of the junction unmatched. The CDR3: CASSYVPDRGRDTEAFF. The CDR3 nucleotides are TGTGCCAGCAGTTACGTCCCGGACAGGGGGCGCGACACTGAAGCTTTCTTT.

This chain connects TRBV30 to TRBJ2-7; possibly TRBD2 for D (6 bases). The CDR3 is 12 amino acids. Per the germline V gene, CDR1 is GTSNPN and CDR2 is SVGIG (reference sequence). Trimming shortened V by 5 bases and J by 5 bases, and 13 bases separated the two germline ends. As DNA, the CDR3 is TGTGCCTGGGGTCTGGGAGGCCACGAGCAGTACTTC. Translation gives CAWGLGGHEQYF.

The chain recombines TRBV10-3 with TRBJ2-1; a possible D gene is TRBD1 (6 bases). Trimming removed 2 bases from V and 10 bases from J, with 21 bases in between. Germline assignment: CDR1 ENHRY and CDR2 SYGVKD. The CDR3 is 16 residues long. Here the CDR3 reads CAISEDWTAEGEEQFF. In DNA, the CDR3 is TGTGCCATCAGTGAGGACTGGACAGCCGAAGGGGAGGAGCAGTTCTTC.

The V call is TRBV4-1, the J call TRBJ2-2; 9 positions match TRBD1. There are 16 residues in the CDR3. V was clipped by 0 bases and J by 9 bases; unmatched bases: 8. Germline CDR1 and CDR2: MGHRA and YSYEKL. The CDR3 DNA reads TGCGCCAGCAGCCAAGAAAGGACAGGGGACATGAGGGAGCTGTTTTTT. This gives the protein CASSQERTGDMRELFF.

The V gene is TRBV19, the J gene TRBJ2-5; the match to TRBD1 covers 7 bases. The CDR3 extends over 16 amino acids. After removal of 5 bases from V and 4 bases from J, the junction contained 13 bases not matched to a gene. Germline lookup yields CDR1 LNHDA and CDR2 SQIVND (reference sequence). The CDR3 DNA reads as TGTGCCAGTAGTCCCAACCATGACAGGGCACTAGAGACCCAGTACTTC. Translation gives CASSPNHDRALETQYF. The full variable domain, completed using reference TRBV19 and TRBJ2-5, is DGGITQSPKYLFRKEGQNVTLSCEQNLNHDAMYWYRQDPGQGLRLIYYSQIVNDFQKGDIAEGYSVSREKKESFPLTVTSAQKNPTAFYLCASSPNHDRALETQYFGPGTRLLVL.

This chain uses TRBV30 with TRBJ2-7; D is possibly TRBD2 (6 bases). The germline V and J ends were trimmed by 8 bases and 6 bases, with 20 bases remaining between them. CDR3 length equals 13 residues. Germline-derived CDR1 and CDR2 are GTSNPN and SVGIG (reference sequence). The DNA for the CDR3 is TGTGCCGGAAACCCCGGGACTCCCCTCGAGCAGTACTTC. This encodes CAGNPGTPLEQYF.

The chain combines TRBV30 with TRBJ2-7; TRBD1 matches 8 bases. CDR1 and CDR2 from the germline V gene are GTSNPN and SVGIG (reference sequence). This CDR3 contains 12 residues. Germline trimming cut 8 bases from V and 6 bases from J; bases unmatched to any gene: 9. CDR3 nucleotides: TGTGCCGGACAGGGAAGCACCGGCGAGCAGTACTTC. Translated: CAGQGSTGEQYF.

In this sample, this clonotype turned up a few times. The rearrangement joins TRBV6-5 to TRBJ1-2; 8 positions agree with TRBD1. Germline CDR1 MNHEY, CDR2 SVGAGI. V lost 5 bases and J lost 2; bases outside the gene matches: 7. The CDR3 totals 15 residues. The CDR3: CASSHENRGNYGYTF. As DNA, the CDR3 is TGTGCCAGCAGTCACGAAAACAGGGGGAACTATGGCTACACCTTC.

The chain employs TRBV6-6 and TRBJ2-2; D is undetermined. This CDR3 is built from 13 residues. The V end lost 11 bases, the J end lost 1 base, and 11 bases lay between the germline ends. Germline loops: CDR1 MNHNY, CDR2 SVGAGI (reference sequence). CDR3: CASRGLNTGELFF. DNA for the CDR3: TGTGCCTCGAGAGGATTGAACACCGGGGAGCTGTTTTTT.

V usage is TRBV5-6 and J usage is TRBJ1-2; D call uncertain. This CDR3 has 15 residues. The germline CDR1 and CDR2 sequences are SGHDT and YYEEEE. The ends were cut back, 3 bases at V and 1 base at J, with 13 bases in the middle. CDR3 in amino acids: CASSWEGRNNYGYTF. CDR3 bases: TGTGCCAGCAGCTGGGAGGGCAGGAATAACTATGGCTACACCTTC. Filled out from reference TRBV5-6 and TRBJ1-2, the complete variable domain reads DAGVTQSPTHLIKTRGQQVTLRCSPKSGHDTVSWYQQALGQGPQFIFQYYEEEERQRGNFPDRFSGHQFPNYSSELNVNALLLGDSALYLCASSWEGRNNYGYTFGSGTRLTVV.

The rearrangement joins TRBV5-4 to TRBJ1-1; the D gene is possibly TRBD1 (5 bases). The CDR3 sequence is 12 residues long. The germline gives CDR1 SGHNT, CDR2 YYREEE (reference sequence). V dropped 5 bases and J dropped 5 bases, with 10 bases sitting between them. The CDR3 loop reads CASRQEGTEAFF. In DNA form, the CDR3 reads TGTGCCAGCAGACAAGAGGGGACTGAAGCTTTCTTT.

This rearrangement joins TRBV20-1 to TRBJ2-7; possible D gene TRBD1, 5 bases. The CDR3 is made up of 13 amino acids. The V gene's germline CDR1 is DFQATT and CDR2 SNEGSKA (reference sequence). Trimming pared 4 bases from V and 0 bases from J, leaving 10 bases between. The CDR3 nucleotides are TGCAGTGCTATTCCACAGGTCTCCTACGAGCAGTACTTC. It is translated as CSAIPQVSYEQYF.

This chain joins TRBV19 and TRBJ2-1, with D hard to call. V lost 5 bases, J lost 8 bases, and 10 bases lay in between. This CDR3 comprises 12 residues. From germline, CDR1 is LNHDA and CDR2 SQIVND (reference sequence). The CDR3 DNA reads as TGTGCCAGTAGTTTTGGAAAGGATGAGCAGTTCTTC. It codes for CASSFGKDEQFF.

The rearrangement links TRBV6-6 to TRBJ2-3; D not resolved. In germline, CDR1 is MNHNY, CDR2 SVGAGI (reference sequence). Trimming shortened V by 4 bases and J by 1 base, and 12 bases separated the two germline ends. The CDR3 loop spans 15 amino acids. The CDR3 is CASSCLSPGTDTQYF. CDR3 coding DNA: TGTGCCAGCAGTTGCTTGAGCCCAGGCACAGATACGCAGTATTTT.

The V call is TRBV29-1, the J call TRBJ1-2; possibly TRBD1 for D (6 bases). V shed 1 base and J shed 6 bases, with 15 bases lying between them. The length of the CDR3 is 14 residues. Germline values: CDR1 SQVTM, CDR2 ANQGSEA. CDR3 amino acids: CSVEGQGFRDGYTF. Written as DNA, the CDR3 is TGCAGCGTTGAAGGGCAGGGGTTTCGTGATGGCTACACCTTC.

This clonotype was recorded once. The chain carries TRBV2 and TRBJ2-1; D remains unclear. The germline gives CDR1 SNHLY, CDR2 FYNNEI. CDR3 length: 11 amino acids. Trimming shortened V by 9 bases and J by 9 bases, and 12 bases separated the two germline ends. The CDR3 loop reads CARNMGIEQFF. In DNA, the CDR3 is TGTGCCAGGAATATGGGTATTGAGCAGTTCTTC.

The CDR3 sequence is CASSQGDRAPYNEQFF. CDR3 DNA sequence: TGTGCCAGCAGCCAAGGGGACAGGGCCCCCTACAATGAGCAGTTCTTC. This chain joins TRBV3-1 and TRBJ2-1; TRBD1 matches at 9 bases. The CDR3 is 16 amino acids. With V trimmed by 1 base and J by 2 bases, 3 bases remained unmatched. CDR1 is LGHDT and CDR2 is YNNKEL in the germline V gene (reference sequence).

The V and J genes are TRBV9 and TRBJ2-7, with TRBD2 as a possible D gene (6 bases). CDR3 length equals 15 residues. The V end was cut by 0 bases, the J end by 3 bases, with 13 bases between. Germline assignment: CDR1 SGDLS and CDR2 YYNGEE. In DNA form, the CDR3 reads TGTGCCAGCAGCGTAGGGAATAGCGGTGGCTACGAGCAGTACTTC. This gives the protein CASSVGNSGGYEQYF.

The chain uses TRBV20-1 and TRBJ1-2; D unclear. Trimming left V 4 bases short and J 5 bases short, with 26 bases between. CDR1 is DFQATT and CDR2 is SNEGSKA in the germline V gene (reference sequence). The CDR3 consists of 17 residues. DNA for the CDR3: TGCAGTGCTAAGAGCAGAGGGAGACGAGCACCGCTATATGGCTACACCTTC. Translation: CSAKSRGRRAPLYGYTF.

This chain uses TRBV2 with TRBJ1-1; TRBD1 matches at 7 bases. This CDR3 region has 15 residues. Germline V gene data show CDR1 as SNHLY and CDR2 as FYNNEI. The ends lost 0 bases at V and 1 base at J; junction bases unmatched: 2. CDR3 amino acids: CASSEAHRGNTEAFF. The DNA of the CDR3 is TGTGCCAGCAGTGAAGCTCACAGGGGGAACACTGAAGCTTTCTTT.

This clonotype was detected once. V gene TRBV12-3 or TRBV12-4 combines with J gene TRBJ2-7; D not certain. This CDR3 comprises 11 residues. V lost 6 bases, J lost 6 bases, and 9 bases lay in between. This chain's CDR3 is CASRRGPEQYF. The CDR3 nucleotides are TGTGCCAGCAGACGTGGGCCCGAGCAGTACTTC.

The CDR3 DNA follows: TGTGCTAGTGGTTTCAATTCAGGGAAGTGGTACGAGCAGTACTTC. Protein: CASGFNSGKWYEQYF. The chain combines TRBV12-5 with TRBJ2-7, with D perhaps TRBD1 (5 bases). The CDR3 has 15 amino acids. Trimming took off 3 bases at V and 4 bases at J, with 16 bases between the two ends. The germline V gene has CDR1 LGHNT and CDR2 FRNRAP.

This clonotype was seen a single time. CDR3 nucleotide sequence: TGTGCCAGCAGTGAATATTTTCTGGTGGGCAGAGCTGAAGCTTTCTTT. Its translation is CASSEYFLVGRAEAFF. The chain uses TRBV25-1 and TRBJ1-1; D remains unclear. The CDR3 spans 16 residues. The V gene's germline CDR1 is MGHDK and CDR2 SYGVNS. V was clipped by 0 bases and J by 6 bases, with 17 bases between them.

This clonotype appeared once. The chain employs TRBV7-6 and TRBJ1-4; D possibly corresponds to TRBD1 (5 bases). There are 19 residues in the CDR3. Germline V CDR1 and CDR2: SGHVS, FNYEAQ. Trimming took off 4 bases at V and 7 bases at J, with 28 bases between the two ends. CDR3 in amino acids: CASSSELSDRPGGAEKLFF. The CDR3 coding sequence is TGTGCCAGCAGCTCAGAATTATCCGATCGACCGGGCGGGGCTGAAAAACTGTTTTTT.